One sample yielded the 13 T cell receptor beta chains listed below, sequenced in a study of blood T cell repertoires in COVID-19. Clones were read by immunoSEQ multiplex PCR, and TCRdb kept only the in-frame ones, dropping some. The repertoire includes 60,000 to 80,000 clones, roughly 90% of them detected once, and approximately 4% sits in the top ten. The specimen sequenced was peripheral blood. All receptors come from a human donor in a cohort sampled during active COVID-19.

This sequence joins TRBV27 and TRBJ1-3, with 8 bases fitting TRBD1. The length of the CDR3 is 14 residues. Trimming cost V 6 bases and J 3 bases; bases outside gene matches: 4. The V gene's germline CDR1 is MNHEY and CDR2 SMNVEV (reference sequence). CDR3 nucleotide sequence: TGTGCCAGCAGACGACAGGGGCATGGAAACACCATATATTTT. Its translation is CASRRQGHGNTIYF.

This clone occurred once. The V and J genes are TRBV9 and TRBJ1-5; tentatively, D is TRBD1 (6 bases). The CDR3 is made up of 15 amino acids. Trimming removed 0 bases at V and 5 bases at J, with 12 bases between. Germline CDR1 reads SGDLS; CDR2 reads YYNGEE. CDR3 bases: TGTGCCAGCAGCGTAGGTCAGGGGTTAGATCAGCCCCAGCATTTT. Its protein is CASSVGQGLDQPQHF.

The chain uses TRBV14 and TRBJ2-1; TRBD2 matches at 10 bases. The V and J ends lost 1 base and 5 bases, in that order; junction bases with no gene match: 2. Looked up from germline, CDR1 is SGHDN and CDR2 is FVKESK. The CDR3 contains 15 residues. The CDR3 region has the DNA TGTGCCAGCAGCCAAGCTAGCGGGAGTAACAATGAGCAGTTCTTC. It encodes CASSQASGSNNEQFF.

The chain uses TRBV5-1 and TRBJ2-2; the match to TRBD2 covers 9 bases. This CDR3 is built from 16 residues. Germline-derived CDR1 and CDR2 are SGHRS and YFSETQ. V trimming: 0 bases; J trimming: 2 bases; junction bases outside the gene matches: 2. The CDR3 loop is CASSLDLAGNTGELFF. In DNA, the CDR3 is TGCGCCAGCAGCTTGGATCTAGCGGGAAACACCGGGGAGCTGTTTTTT. Filled out from reference TRBV5-1 and TRBJ2-2, the complete variable domain reads KAGVTQTPRYLIKTRGQQVTLSCSPISGHRSVSWYQQTPGQGLQFLFEYFSETQRNKGNFPGRFSGRQFSNSRSEMNVSTLELGDSALYLCASSLDLAGNTGELFFGEGSRLTVL.

This chain links TRBV4-3 with TRBJ2-7; TRBD2 agrees at 8 bases. CDR1 and CDR2 (germline): LGHNA, YSLEER. This CDR3 contains 18 residues. With 0 bases clipped from V and 7 bases from J, the junction kept 17 bases outside the gene matches. The DNA for the CDR3 is TGCGCCAGCAGCCAAGATATTAGTAGTGGGACTAGATCCTTTGAGCAGTACTTC. It encodes CASSQDISSGTRSFEQYF.

This sequence joins TRBV18 and TRBJ2-7; D gene unclear. Trimming pared 1 base from V and 0 bases from J, leaving 16 bases between. Germline CDR1 is KGHSH and CDR2 is LQKENI. The CDR3 extends over 17 amino acids. CDR3 loop: CASSPQLSPRSSYEQYF. In DNA, the CDR3 is TGTGCCAGCTCACCACAGCTAAGCCCAAGGAGCTCCTACGAGCAGTACTTC.

The rearrangement links TRBV28 to TRBJ2-7, with a tentative D call TRBD2 (5 bases). The ends were cut back, 2 bases at V and 7 bases at J, with 15 bases in the middle. Germline V gene data show CDR1 as MDHEN and CDR2 as SYDVKM. This CDR3 contains 14 residues. The CDR3 DNA reads TGTGCCAGCAGTTTAGTGGGAGTGACCGGAGAGCAGTACTTC. As protein: CASSLVGVTGEQYF.

The chain couples TRBV7-2 to TRBJ2-3; D ambiguous. Germline CDR1 is SGHTA and CDR2 is FQGNSA. V was shortened by 5 bases and J by 1 base, with 7 bases between the two germline ends. The CDR3 loop spans 13 amino acids. The CDR3 nucleotides are TGTGCCAGCAGCCTAATACGCACAGATACGCAGTATTTT. Translating gives CASSLIRTDTQYF.

The chain uses TRBV6-5 and TRBJ2-7; D gene uncertain. V gave up 0 bases and J gave up 0 bases, with 12 bases separating them. CDR1 and CDR2 from the germline V gene are MNHEY and SVGAGI. CDR3 size: 16 residues. CDR3 protein: CASSYSASSLSYEQYF. The CDR3 DNA follows: TGTGCCAGCAGTTACTCTGCCAGTTCCCTCTCCTACGAGCAGTACTTC.

The chain joins TRBV9 to TRBJ2-2, with 8 positions matching TRBD1. V gave up 4 bases and J gave up 1 base; unmatched junction bases: 9. The V gene's germline CDR1 is SGDLS and CDR2 YYNGEE. The CDR3 length is 17 residues. CDR3 protein: CASSSRPGTGNTGELFF. CDR3 in DNA: TGTGCCAGCAGCTCACGTCCCGGGACAGGGAACACCGGGGAGCTGTTTTTT.

The chain combines TRBV3-1 (or the pseudogene TRBV3-2) with TRBJ1-2; tentative D call: TRBD1 (5 bases). The germline gives CDR1 LGHDT, CDR2 YNNKEL (reference sequence). This CDR3 contains 15 residues. Trimming took 3 bases from V and 1 from J, leaving 12 bases between them. The CDR3 bases are TGTGCCAGCAGCCAGGGGGGGAGAAGTAACTATGGCTACACCTTC. Its translation is CASSQGGRSNYGYTF.

V usage is TRBV20-1 and J usage is TRBJ2-7; weak D call: TRBD2 (5 bases). CDR1 is DFQATT, CDR2 SNEGSKA, per germline (reference sequence). The V gene lost 3 bases and the J gene lost 6 bases, with 9 bases spanning the gap. There are 11 residues in the CDR3. As DNA, the CDR3 is TGCAGTGCTAGTCGGGGTCGCGAGCAGTACTTC. It encodes CSASRGREQYF.

The chain combines TRBV19 with TRBJ2-7; 13 nucleotides line up with TRBD2. Looked up from germline, CDR1 is LNHDA and CDR2 is SQIVND (reference sequence). CDR3 length: 14 residues. The V segment lost 6 bases and the J segment 4 bases; nucleotides outside the gene matches: 3. CDR3 residues: CASSPGLAGYEQYF. The CDR3 nucleotides read TGTGCCAGTAGCCCGGGACTAGCGGGGTACGAGCAGTACTTC.